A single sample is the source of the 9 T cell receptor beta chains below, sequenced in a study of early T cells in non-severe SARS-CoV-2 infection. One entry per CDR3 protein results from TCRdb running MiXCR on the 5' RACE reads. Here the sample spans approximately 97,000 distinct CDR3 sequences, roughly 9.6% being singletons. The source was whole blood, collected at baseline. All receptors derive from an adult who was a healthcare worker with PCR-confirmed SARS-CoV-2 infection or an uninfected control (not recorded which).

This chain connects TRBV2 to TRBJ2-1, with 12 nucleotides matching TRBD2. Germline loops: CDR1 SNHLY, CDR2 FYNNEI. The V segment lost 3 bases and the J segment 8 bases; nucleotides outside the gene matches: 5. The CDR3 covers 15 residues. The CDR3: CASSDTLAGGHEQFF. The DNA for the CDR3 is TGTGCCAGCAGTGACACACTAGCGGGGGGTCATGAGCAGTTCTTC.

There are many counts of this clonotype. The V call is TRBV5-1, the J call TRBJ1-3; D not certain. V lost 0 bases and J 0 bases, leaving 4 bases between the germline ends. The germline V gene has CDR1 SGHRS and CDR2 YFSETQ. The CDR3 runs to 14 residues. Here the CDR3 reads CASSLEPSGNTIYF. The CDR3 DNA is TGCGCCAGCAGCTTGGAACCCTCTGGAAACACCATATATTTT.

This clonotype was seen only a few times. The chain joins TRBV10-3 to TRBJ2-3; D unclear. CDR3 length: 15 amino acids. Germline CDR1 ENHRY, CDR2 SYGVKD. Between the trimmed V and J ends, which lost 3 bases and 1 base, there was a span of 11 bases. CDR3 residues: CAISDQAAGTDTQYF. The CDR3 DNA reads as TGTGCCATCAGTGATCAGGCGGCAGGCACAGATACGCAGTATTTT.

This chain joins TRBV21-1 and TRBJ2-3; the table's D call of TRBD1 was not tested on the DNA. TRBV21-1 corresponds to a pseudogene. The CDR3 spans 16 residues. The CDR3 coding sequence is TGTGCCAGCAGCAAAATCCGTCGGACAGACACAGATACGCAGTATTTT. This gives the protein CASSKIRRTDTDTQYF.

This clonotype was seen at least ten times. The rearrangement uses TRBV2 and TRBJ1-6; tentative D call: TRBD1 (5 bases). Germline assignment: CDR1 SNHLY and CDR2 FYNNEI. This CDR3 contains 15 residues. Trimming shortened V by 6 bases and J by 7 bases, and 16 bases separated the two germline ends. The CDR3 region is CASRSRGDFNSPLHF. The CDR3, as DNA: TGTGCCAGCAGGTCCCGGGGCGATTTCAATTCACCCCTCCACTTT.

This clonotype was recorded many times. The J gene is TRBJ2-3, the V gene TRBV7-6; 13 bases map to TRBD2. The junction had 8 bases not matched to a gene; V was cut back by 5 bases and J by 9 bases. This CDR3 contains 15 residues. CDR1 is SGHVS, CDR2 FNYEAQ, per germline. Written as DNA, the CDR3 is TGTGCCAGCAGCGAACCGGGACTAGCGGGGCCGACGCAGTATTTT. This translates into CASSEPGLAGPTQYF.

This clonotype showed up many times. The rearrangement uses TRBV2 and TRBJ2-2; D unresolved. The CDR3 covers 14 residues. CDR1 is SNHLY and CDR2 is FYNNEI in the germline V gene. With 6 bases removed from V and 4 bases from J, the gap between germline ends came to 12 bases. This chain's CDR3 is CASRNPPITGELFF. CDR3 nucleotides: TGTGCCAGCAGAAATCCCCCTATCACCGGGGAGCTGTTTTTT.

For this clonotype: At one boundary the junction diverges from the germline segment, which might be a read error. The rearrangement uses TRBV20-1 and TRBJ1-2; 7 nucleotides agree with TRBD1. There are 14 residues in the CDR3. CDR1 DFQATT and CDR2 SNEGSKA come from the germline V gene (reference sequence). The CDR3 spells CSASRRGQWDGYTF. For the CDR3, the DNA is TGCAGCGCTAGTAGGAGGGGGCAGTGGGATGGCTACACCTTC.

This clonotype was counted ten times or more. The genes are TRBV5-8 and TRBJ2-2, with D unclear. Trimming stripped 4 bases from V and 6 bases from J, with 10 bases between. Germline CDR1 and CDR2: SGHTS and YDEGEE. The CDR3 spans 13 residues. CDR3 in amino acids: CASSGYTAGELFF. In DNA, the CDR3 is TGTGCCAGCAGCGGTTACACTGCCGGGGAGCTGTTTTTT.